A single T cell receptor (beta chain) is shown here with its context. The antigen remains undetermined. While unrecorded immune exposures were likely, the donors were nominally healthy when sampled. Germline CDR1 LNHDA, CDR2 SQIVND (reference sequence). The CDR3 is 14 amino acids. With 5 bases clipped from V and 5 bases from J, the junction kept 4 bases outside the gene matches. The PCR was carried out with 60 Vbeta primers and 13 Jbeta primers. TCRdb's table, derived via immunoSEQ multiplex PCR, lists solely in-frame clones and lacks some. Its listing shows about 77,000 clones. This entry is derived from a study of cytomegalovirus exposure and HLA in healthy donors. Looking at the study overall: The Caucasian-associated ancestry cluster held around four fifths of around 380 genotyped donors.

Study-wide findings and caveats: When the data were analyzed later, several of the most significant clusters appeared to be linked to common viral pathogens. Roughly uniform depth of sequencing across donors was assumed in presence/absence analyses.

J is TRBJ2-2 and V is TRBV19; TRBD1 aligns across 8 bases. The receptor comes from a man in his fifties or sixties in good health and CMV-seropositive. Sequencing used PBMCs. The CDR3 sequence is CASSLQGATGELFF. For the CDR3, the DNA is TGTGCCAGTAGTCTGCAGGGGGCAACCGGGGAGCTGTTTTTT.